The 6 T cell receptor beta chains reported below all come from one sample, sequenced in a study of T cell repertoires in cytomegalovirus infection. TCRdb re-called the reads through MiXCR, storing one row per CDR3 protein. In the table there are just over 450,000 distinct CDR3 sequences, approximately 40% of which are singletons. Antigen specificity for these receptors is unknown. This material consisted of cultured PBMCs, taken from culture after CMV antigen stimulation. Receptor source: a human donor in good health (CMV status not recorded). Some clones in this sample may be carry-over from other donors' samples.

This clonotype was counted between two and nine times. The gene calls are TRBV7-2 and TRBJ2-1, with 7 bases lining up with TRBD1. Germline V gives CDR1 SGHTA, CDR2 FQGNSA. With 7 bases clipped from V and 3 bases from J, the junction kept 6 bases outside the gene matches. The CDR3 has 14 amino acids. In DNA, the CDR3 is TGTGCCAGCATCAAAACAGGGGTCTACAATGAGCAGTTCTTC. This sequence encodes CASIKTGVYNEQFF.

This chain uses TRBV29-1 with TRBJ2-3; possibly TRBD1 or TRBD2 for D (7 bases each). V was clipped by 4 bases and J by 1 base, with 15 bases between them. This CDR3 spans 15 amino acids. Germline V lookup: CDR1 SQVTM, CDR2 ANQGSEA. DNA of the CDR3: TGCAGCGTTGGGGGCAGGGGGGGAGGCACAGATACGCAGTATTTT. It specifies CSVGGRGGGTDTQYF.

V gene TRBV11-1 combines with J gene TRBJ2-1, with a tentative D call TRBD2 (6 bases). Looked up from germline, CDR1 is SGHAT and CDR2 is FQDESV (reference sequence). V was clipped by 5 bases and J by 2 bases, with 16 bases between them. The CDR3 totals 16 residues. The CDR3 reads CASSSRAGLTYNEQFF. In DNA, the CDR3 is TGTGCCAGCAGCAGTCGCGCGGGACTCACCTACAATGAGCAGTTCTTC. Variable domain in full (rest from reference TRBV11-1 and TRBJ2-1): EAEVAQSPRYKITEKSQAVAFWCDPISGHATLYWYRQILGQGPELLVQFQDESVVDDSQLPKDRFSAERLKGVDSTLKIQPAELGDSAMYLCASSSRAGLTYNEQFFGPGTRLTVL.

This clonotype came up a few times. The V and J genes are TRBV18 and TRBJ2-7; 10 nucleotides line up with TRBD2. With V trimmed by 3 bases and J by 2 bases, 4 bases remained unmatched. Germline assignment: CDR1 KGHSH and CDR2 LQKENI. CDR3 size: 15 residues. Here the CDR3 reads CASSPGLAETYEQYF. CDR3 DNA sequence: TGTGCCAGCTCACCCGGACTAGCGGAAACCTACGAGCAGTACTTC.

J is TRBJ2-5 and V is TRBV19; D is possibly TRBD2 (5 bases). This CDR3 region has 14 residues. The germline V and J ends were trimmed by 3 bases and 2 bases, with 10 bases remaining between them. Germline V CDR1 and CDR2: LNHDA, SQIVND (reference sequence). CDR3 nucleotide sequence: TGTGCCAGTAGTATCTACAGCGGTCAAGAGACCCAGTACTTC. This codes for CASSIYSGQETQYF.

V usage is TRBV7-6 and J usage is TRBJ2-3; 9 bases align to TRBD2. This CDR3 is 14 amino acids long. CDR1 and CDR2 from the germline V gene are SGHVS and FNYEAQ. The junction had 3 bases not matched to a gene; V was cut back by 4 bases and J by 4 bases. CDR3 sequence: CASSSGLAPDTQYF. CDR3 bases: TGTGCCAGCAGCTCGGGACTAGCCCCAGATACGCAGTATTTT.